The entry below describes one T cell receptor (beta chain). No antigen is known for it. Per-base qualities were not stored, and no clone one base away is much larger. The method behind the library was the immunoSEQ multiplex PCR assay. TCR beta CDR3 sequencing was performed on DNA from the cultured, isolated CD4+ T cells. In the authors' own workflow: Non-productive TCR sequences were removed and reads were trimmed to the CDR3 region, keeping CDR3s of at least 7 amino acids. The MANAFEST web app was used to identify antigen-specific clonotypes by comparing expansion in peptide wells with expansion in reference cultures. For clones to be considered positive, expansion at FDR<0.05 versus reference and all other wells, an odds ratio above 5, and a frequency above 0.1% in two replicate wells were required. Clonotypes significantly expanded in SARS-CoV-2 spike wells and in at least one common cold coronavirus spike condition were defined as cross-reactive. CDR3 similarity was assessed by Levenshtein distance using the stringdist R package, and unrooted trees were constructed with ape in R 3.6.1. TCRdb mirrors the immuneACCESS table, restricted to in-frame sequences. Some clones are absent from its copies; in checked studies, under half trace to an unresolved V gene, and the reason for the others is unknown. Clone size and the V and J calls come from that table; the DNA yielded D and trimming. The sample table holds about 23,000 clones, of which roughly four fifths were seen once. 5% of the sample rests with the top ten.

From a lookup of the germline V gene, CDR1 and CDR2 are SQVTM and ANQGSEA. Germline trimming amounts to 5 bases on V and 4 bases on J, with 4 as the count of junction bases outside the gene matches. The CDR3 covers 13 residues, taking in both the cysteine and the phenylalanine. Of all the DNA, just the CDR3 is kept, 39 bases in frame from base 1. This sample stems from a study of vaccination effects on CD4 cells after COVID-19 (dated by TCRdb to the early 2020s). For the study in its entirety: Two doses of either the BNT162b2 or the mRNA-1273 mRNA SARS-CoV-2 vaccine were administered to participants. Cultures from other donors in the study were sequenced using the Oncomine TCR Beta short-read assay on an Illumina iSeq 100. The full study included some 10 COVID-19 convalescent patients and a few SARS-CoV-2-naive healthy vaccine recipients. SARS-CoV-2 spike-specific CD4+ TCR repertoires were compared before and after mRNA vaccination in COVID-19 convalescent patients and in infection-naive vaccine recipients.

Broad study findings and their caveats: Both infection-induced and vaccine-induced clones contracted markedly at late post-vaccination timepoints, which is consistent with waning T cell responses. Among healthy vaccine recipients, nearly all vaccine-induced clones were SARS-CoV-2 mono-reactive, and only 1 of 255 was cross-reactive with common cold coronaviruses. Limitations of the study were the small number of convalescent patients and the absence of early post-infection timepoints.

To identify antigen-specific CD4+ T cell clonotypes by their expansion, the ViraFEST assay first stimulated PBMC with viral peptide pools and then applied TCR sequencing. After more than nine days of culture, CD4+ T cells were isolated with the EasySep CD4+ T cell isolation kit. None of the healthy vaccine recipients had a prior SARS-CoV-2 infection, which was confirmed by nucleocapsid antibody tests that came back negative both before and after vaccination. About 2.1 million PBMC per well were cultured in IMDM with 5% human AB serum, roughly 10 IU/ml IL-2 and gentamicin, plus 10 ug/ml peptides. Half of the culture medium was replaced with fresh IL-2-containing medium on days 3 and 7. Each peptide stimulation condition was cultured in triplicate wells unless otherwise noted. PBMC were separated from whole blood using Ficoll-Paque Plus gradient centrifugation and were then either cryopreserved at -140C or used fresh. The overlapping peptide pools covered the spike proteins of SARS-CoV-2 as well as those of the common cold coronaviruses HCoV-NL63, HCoV-OC43 and HCoV-229E. Genomic DNA was extracted from cultured CD4+ T cells with the QIAamp micro DNA kit.

The sequences come from CD4+ T cells from PBMCs cultured with SARS-CoV-2 spike peptides, collected before COVID-19 vaccination. The cell subset or site label of this sample denotes: SARS-CoV-2 spike overlapping peptide pool stimulation. The rearranged segments are TRBV29-1 and TRBJ2-5, and 10 bases in between align with TRBD1. The sequence derives from a human donor who received a COVID-19 vaccine. The CDR3 region reads CSVLGDRGETQYF. The nucleotide sequence is given as TGCAGCGTTCTGGGGGACAGGGGAGAGACCCAGTACTTC.